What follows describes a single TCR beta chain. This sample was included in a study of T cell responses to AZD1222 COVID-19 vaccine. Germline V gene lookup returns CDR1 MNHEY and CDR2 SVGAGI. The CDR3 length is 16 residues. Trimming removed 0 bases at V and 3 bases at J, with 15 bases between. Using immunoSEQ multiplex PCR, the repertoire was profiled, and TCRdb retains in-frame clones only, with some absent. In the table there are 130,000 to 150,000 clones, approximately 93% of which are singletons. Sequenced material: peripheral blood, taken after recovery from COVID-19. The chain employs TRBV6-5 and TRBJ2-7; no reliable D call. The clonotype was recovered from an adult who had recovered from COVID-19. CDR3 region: CASSYSAASSLYEQYF. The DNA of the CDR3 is TGTGCCAGCAGTTACTCCGCGGCGTCAAGCCTCTACGAGCAGTACTTC.